This entry lists 16 T cell receptor beta chains sequenced from one sample in a study of identical twins. TCRdb re-called the 5' RACE reads with MiXCR, one entry per CDR3 protein. The data hold 700,000 to 950,000 distinct CDR3 sequences, with around 12% observed a single time. This same sample was also part of a study on yellow fever vaccine responses in identical twins.

Sequenced input: PBMCs. These receptor sequences come from a woman aged 18-29 years in good health.

This clonotype was detected many times. The chain has TRBV20-1 and TRBJ1-2, with D hard to call. Trimming shortened V by 0 bases and J by 0 bases, and 8 bases separated the two germline ends. The V gene's germline CDR1 is DFQATT and CDR2 SNEGSKA (reference sequence). This CDR3 has 14 residues. CDR3 sequence: CSARDLGANYGYTF. In nucleotides, the CDR3 is TGCAGTGCTAGAGATTTGGGTGCTAACTATGGCTACACCTTC.

This clonotype has only a few counts. The chain couples TRBV7-9 to TRBJ2-5, with a weak D call TRBD2 (6 bases). CDR1 and CDR2 from the germline V gene are SEHNR and FQNEAQ (reference sequence). CDR3 length: 15 amino acids. V lost 6 bases and J lost 5, with 19 bases in between. The CDR3 sequence: CASRSAEGSRETQYF. CDR3 DNA sequence: TGTGCCAGCAGGTCAGCGGAGGGCTCAAGGGAGACCCAGTACTTC.

V is TRBV15 and J is TRBJ2-1; 10 nucleotides line up with TRBD2. CDR1 is LNHNV and CDR2 is YYDKDF in the germline V gene (reference sequence). This CDR3 region has 18 residues. With V trimmed by 0 bases and J by 2 bases, 7 bases remained unmatched. The CDR3 loop reads CATSRDPRLAGTYNEQFF. The CDR3 bases are TGTGCCACCAGCAGAGACCCCAGACTAGCGGGTACCTACAATGAGCAGTTCTTC.

This clonotype was detected only a few times. The gene calls are TRBV20-1 and TRBJ2-5, with a possible D match to TRBD1 (6 bases). Germline V gene sequence: CDR1 DFQATT, CDR2 SNEGSKA (reference sequence). The CDR3 consists of 13 residues. With 6 bases removed from V and 0 bases from J, the gap between germline ends came to 11 bases. The chain's CDR3 is CSASRDNQETQYF. In DNA form, the CDR3 reads TGCAGTGCAAGCCGGGACAACCAAGAGACCCAGTACTTC.

The gene calls are TRBV3-1 and TRBJ1-5; D remains ambiguous. The CDR3 totals 15 residues. The germline V gene has CDR1 LGHDT and CDR2 YNNKEL (reference sequence). V lost 1 base and J 3 bases, leaving 10 bases between the germline ends. The CDR3 bases are TGTGCCAGCAGCCAAGGTCACGGACCCAATCAGCCCCAGCATTTT. Amino acids: CASSQGHGPNQPQHF.

The V and J genes are TRBV5-1 and TRBJ2-1; 9 positions agree with TRBD1. The V segment lost 4 bases and the J segment 7 bases; nucleotides outside the gene matches: 9. This CDR3 is 15 amino acids long. Germline CDR1 reads SGHRS; CDR2 reads YFSETQ. The CDR3 protein is CASSKQGASGNEQFF. The CDR3 nucleotides are TGCGCCAGCAGCAAACAGGGGGCCTCTGGTAATGAGCAGTTCTTC.

The table lists this clonotype with a few counts. The genes are TRBV7-9 and TRBJ2-1; TRBD2 matches at 9 bases. V shed 4 bases, J shed 5 bases, and the junction held 3 bases outside the gene matches. The CDR3 has 14 residues. Germline V gene sequence: CDR1 SEHNR, CDR2 FQNEAQ (reference sequence). In DNA form, the CDR3 reads TGTGCCAGCAGCTCGTTAGCGGGAGACAATGAGCAGTTCTTC. Encoded protein: CASSSLAGDNEQFF.

V and J are TRBV13 and TRBJ1-2; D is unclear. The germline CDR1 and CDR2 sequences are PRHDT and FYEKMQ (reference sequence). Deletions cut 0 bases from V and 2 bases from J, with 7 bases between. The CDR3 loop spans 14 amino acids. The CDR3 DNA follows: TGTGCCAGCAGCTTAGGATGGCAGAACTATGGCTACACCTTC. Its protein product is CASSLGWQNYGYTF.

This clonotype was seen more than once but under ten times. The chain links TRBV12-3 or TRBV12-4 to TRBJ2-1; possibly TRBD1 for D (6 bases). This CDR3 contains 18 residues. The V and J ends lost 3 bases and 0 bases respectively, with 18 bases between them. The CDR3 region is CASSLNPAQGNSYNEQFF. Here the CDR3 DNA reads TGTGCCAGCAGTTTGAACCCGGCACAGGGTAACTCCTACAATGAGCAGTTCTTC.

The J gene is TRBJ1-5, the V gene TRBV28; a possible D gene is TRBD1 (5 bases). Germline assignment: CDR1 MDHEN and CDR2 SYDVKM. The CDR3 has 14 residues. Trimming shortened V by 2 bases and J by 5 bases, and 10 bases separated the two germline ends. The CDR3 DNA is TGTGCCAGCAGTTTAAGCCAGGGCCATCAGCCCCAGCATTTT. This encodes CASSLSQGHQPQHF. Complete variable domain (other parts from reference TRBV28 and TRBJ1-5): DVKVTQSSRYLVKRTGEKVFLECVQDMDHENMFWYRQDPGLGLRLIYFSYDVKMKEKGDIPEGYSVSREKKERFSLILESASTNQTSMYLCASSLSQGHQPQHFGDGTRLSIL.

The rearrangement links TRBV20-1 to TRBJ1-1; D unresolved. The CDR3 is 14 residues long. The V end was cut by 1 base, the J end by 1 base, with 10 bases between. Per the germline V gene, CDR1 is DFQATT and CDR2 is SNEGSKA (reference sequence). This CDR3 is CSARASTANTEAFF. As DNA, the CDR3 is TGCAGTGCTAGAGCTTCAACAGCGAACACTGAAGCTTTCTTT.

This clonotype was detected many times. V is TRBV9 and J is TRBJ2-3; a possible D gene is TRBD2 (6 bases). Trimming pared 2 bases from V and 1 base from J, leaving 8 bases between. The CDR3 sequence is 14 residues long. Germline V lookup: CDR1 SGDLS, CDR2 YYNGEE. The CDR3 DNA sequence: TGTGCCAGCAGCGTGGAGGGTGGCACAGATACGCAGTATTTT. Translated: CASSVEGGTDTQYF.

This clonotype was seen only a few times. The rearrangement links TRBV10-3 to TRBJ2-3; 8 nucleotides align to TRBD2. After removal of 4 bases from V and 5 bases from J, the junction contained 8 bases not matched to a gene. This CDR3 spans 15 amino acids. Germline CDR1 reads ENHRY; CDR2 reads SYGVKD. CDR3 loop: CAISGREGQEDTQYF. The CDR3 nucleotides read TGTGCCATCAGTGGTCGGGAGGGCCAGGAAGATACGCAGTATTTT.

This clonotype was counted only a few times. The chain links TRBV10-3 to TRBJ1-2, with unresolved D. Germline assignment: CDR1 ENHRY and CDR2 SYGVKD. Trimming stripped 0 bases from V and 0 bases from J, with 14 bases between. CDR3 length equals 17 residues. The DNA of the CDR3 is TGTGCCATCAGTGAGTCTCATCGGGGTCCCGCTAACTATGGCTACACCTTC. Protein product: CAISESHRGPANYGYTF.

CDR3 region: CASSLVSGSPLHF. As DNA, the CDR3 is TGTGCCAGCAGCTTAGTATCAGGGTCACCCCTCCACTTT. The gene calls are TRBV7-9 and TRBJ1-6; possibly TRBD1 for D (5 bases). Trimming pared 1 base from V and 10 bases from J, leaving 8 bases between. The length of the CDR3 is 13 residues. CDR1 is SEHNR, CDR2 FQNEAQ, per germline (reference sequence).

The chain employs TRBV19 and TRBJ2-1; TRBD2 aligns across 10 bases. Looked up from germline, CDR1 is LNHDA and CDR2 is SQIVND (reference sequence). This CDR3 comprises 17 residues. J gave up 8 bases and V 1 base, and 11 bases lay outside the gene matches. The CDR3 reads CASSIALASGSLDEQFF. CDR3 nucleotides: TGTGCCAGTAGTATAGCGTTGGCTAGCGGGAGTCTGGATGAGCAGTTCTTC. The full variable domain, in which reference TRBV19 and TRBJ2-1 provide the parts outside the CDR3, is DGGITQSPKYLFRKEGQNVTLSCEQNLNHDAMYWYRQDPGQGLRLIYYSQIVNDFQKGDIAEGYSVSREKKESFPLTVTSAQKNPTAFYLCASSIALASGSLDEQFFGPGTRLTVL.